This TCR beta chain was recovered during a study of control samples from healthy donors and cancer patients. TCRdb's copy holds only in-frame clones and misses some; the assay was immunoSEQ multiplex PCR. Of 150,000 or so clones listed, roughly 94% are singletons. This CDR3 is built from 12 residues. The germline CDR1 and CDR2 sequences are MDHEN and SYDVKM. V gave up 5 bases and J gave up 6 bases, with 8 bases separating them. The TCR comes from a man in his forties in good health. V is TRBV28 and J is TRBJ1-5, with D possibly being TRBD1 (5 bases). Sequencing used blood. CDR3 region: CASSTGGQPQHF. CDR3 DNA sequence: TGTGCCAGCAGTACAGGAGGTCAGCCCCAGCATTTT.